This TCR beta chain stems from a study of human T cells and chemical hapten exposure. This clonotype was recorded many times. Its matching antigen is unknown. The study's library attached unique molecular identifiers to single cDNA molecules. TCRdb reanalysed the RACE reads using MiXCR and keeps one entry per CDR3 protein. Here the sample spans under 90,000 distinct CDR3 sequences, 7.5% to 9.5% being singletons. Time point defined: patch test 2, 6 weeks after DPC sensitization. This sample's treatment: therapeutic diphenylcyclopropenone sensitization with weekly scalp DPC. Staff drew blood before applying each patch test. Unfractionated whole blood served as the source for total RNA extraction. General observations from the study: The donor cohort had alopecia, so its immune response may not match that of healthy people.

The source is a woman aged 50 to 60 with alopecia areata. Some clones in this sample may be carry-over from other donors' samples. Material: whole blood, obtained in connection with sensitization to the hapten diphenylcyclopropenone (DPC).

The CDR3 bases are TGTGCCAGCAGTTTTACAGGGGAAAGTGGGAATCAGCCCCAGCATTTT. It translates to CASSFTGESGNQPQHF. The chain combines TRBV6-2 or TRBV6-3 with TRBJ1-5; 7 positions match TRBD1. The junction had 10 bases not matched to a gene; V was cut back by 4 bases and J by 4 bases. Germline CDR1 reads MNHEY; CDR2 reads SVGEGT. The CDR3 covers 16 residues.